The 3 T cell receptor beta chains reported below all come from one sample, sequenced in a study of blood T cell repertoires in COVID-19 (dated by TCRdb to between 2020 and 2021). The protocol used for the library was the immunoSEQ multiplex PCR assay. Not all clones reach the TCRdb copy of this immuneACCESS table, which keeps in-frame sequences only. Checked studies attribute under half of the gap to unresolved V genes and leave the rest unexplained. In all, the sample holds about 250,000 clones, and about 80% of those were seen once. Around 8.9% of the sample belongs to the ten largest clones. What was sequenced was peripheral blood. The receptors were sampled from a man aged 80 or over with acute or convalescent COVID-19.

This sequence joins TRBV2 and TRBJ1-1; 7 bases align to TRBD1. Germline trimming cut 7 bases from V and 1 base from J; bases unmatched to any gene: 6. Germline lookup yields CDR1 SNHLY and CDR2 FYNNEI. The CDR3 consists of 14 residues. This chain's CDR3 is CASKTRTGNTEAFF. The DNA for the CDR3 is TGTGCCAGCAAAACCCGGACAGGGAACACTGAAGCTTTCTTT. Full variable domain (outside the CDR3, taken from reference TRBV2 and TRBJ1-1): EPEVTQTPSHQVTQMGQEVILRCVPISNHLYFYWYRQILGQKVEFLVSFYNNEISEKSEIFDDQFSVERPDGSNFTLKIRSTKLEDSAMYFCASKTRTGNTEAFFGQGTRLTVV.

The chain has TRBV19 and TRBJ1-5, with a possible D match to TRBD1 (6 bases). With 3 bases removed from V and 4 bases from J, the gap between germline ends came to 13 bases. Germline lookup yields CDR1 LNHDA and CDR2 SQIVND (reference sequence). The CDR3 contains 15 residues. CDR3 sequence: CASSILGGPNQPQHF. As DNA, the CDR3 is TGTGCCAGTAGTATCCTCGGGGGGCCAAATCAGCCCCAGCATTTT.

This clone was detected a few times. Other nucleotide sequences in the sample specify the same CDR3. The J gene is TRBJ1-6, the V gene TRBV30; a weak D match, TRBD1 (5 bases). The CDR3 totals 14 residues. The V gene lost 0 bases and the J gene lost 4 bases, with 7 bases spanning the gap. Per the germline V gene, CDR1 is GTSNPN and CDR2 is SVGIG (reference sequence). The CDR3 sequence: CAWSVDSYNSPLHF. CDR3 in DNA: TGTGCCTGGAGTGTTGACAGTTATAATTCACCCCTCCACTTT.